The TCR beta chain under discussion was sequenced for a study of blood T cell repertoires in COVID-19. Germline CDR1 reads SGHNT; CDR2 reads YYREEE (reference sequence). J was trimmed by 2 bases and V by 3 bases; bases with no gene match: 12. This CDR3 contains 18 residues. Here immunoSEQ multiplex PCR was the method, and the copy in TCRdb shows in-frame clones only, minus some. The table shows hundreds of thousands of clones, with about 85% occurring only once. The TCR comes from a man aged 40-49 years with acute or convalescent COVID-19. The chain combines TRBV5-4 with TRBJ2-7; 12 nucleotides align to TRBD2. The sequenced material came from peripheral blood. CDR3 sequence reads: CASSSFTSGGPLTYEQYF. CDR3 bases: TGTGCCAGCAGCTCGTTTACTAGCGGGGGGCCCCTAACCTACGAGCAGTACTTC.